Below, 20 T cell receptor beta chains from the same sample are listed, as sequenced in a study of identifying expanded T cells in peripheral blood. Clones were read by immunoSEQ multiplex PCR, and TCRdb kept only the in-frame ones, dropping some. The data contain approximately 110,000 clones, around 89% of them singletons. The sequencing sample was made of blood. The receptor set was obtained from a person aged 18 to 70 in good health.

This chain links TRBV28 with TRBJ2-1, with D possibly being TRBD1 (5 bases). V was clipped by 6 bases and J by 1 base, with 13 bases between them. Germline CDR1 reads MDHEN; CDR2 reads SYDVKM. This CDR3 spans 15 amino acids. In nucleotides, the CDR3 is TGTGCCAGCAGGTCTACAGGTCGATCCTACAATGAGCAGTTCTTC. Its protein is CASRSTGRSYNEQFF. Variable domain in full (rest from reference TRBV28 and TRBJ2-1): DVKVTQSSRYLVKRTGEKVFLECVQDMDHENMFWYRQDPGLGLRLIYFSYDVKMKEKGDIPEGYSVSREKKERFSLILESASTNQTSMYLCASRSTGRSYNEQFFGPGTRLTVL.

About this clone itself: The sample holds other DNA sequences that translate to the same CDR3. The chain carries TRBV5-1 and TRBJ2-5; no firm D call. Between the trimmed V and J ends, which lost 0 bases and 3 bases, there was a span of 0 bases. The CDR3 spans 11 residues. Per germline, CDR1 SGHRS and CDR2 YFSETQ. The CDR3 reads CASSLEETQYF. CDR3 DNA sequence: TGCGCCAGCAGCTTGGAAGAGACCCAGTACTTC.

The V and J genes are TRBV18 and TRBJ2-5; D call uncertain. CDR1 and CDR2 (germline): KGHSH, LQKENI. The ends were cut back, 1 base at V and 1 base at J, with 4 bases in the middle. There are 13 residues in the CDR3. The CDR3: CASSPQGQETQYF. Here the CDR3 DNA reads TGTGCCAGCTCACCACAGGGCCAAGAGACCCAGTACTTC.

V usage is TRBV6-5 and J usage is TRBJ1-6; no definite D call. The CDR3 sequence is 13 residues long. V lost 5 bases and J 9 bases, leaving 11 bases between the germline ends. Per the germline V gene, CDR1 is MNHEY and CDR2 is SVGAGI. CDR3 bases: TGTGCCAGCAGTGATACTTTAGGTTCACCCCTCCACTTT. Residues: CASSDTLGSPLHF.

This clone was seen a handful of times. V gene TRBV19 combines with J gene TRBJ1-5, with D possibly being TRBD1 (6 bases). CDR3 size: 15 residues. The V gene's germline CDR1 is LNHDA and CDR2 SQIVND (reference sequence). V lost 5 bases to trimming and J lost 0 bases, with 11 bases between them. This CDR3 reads CASSGTGYSNQPQHF. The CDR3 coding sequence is TGTGCCAGTAGTGGTACAGGGTATAGCAATCAGCCCCAGCATTTT.

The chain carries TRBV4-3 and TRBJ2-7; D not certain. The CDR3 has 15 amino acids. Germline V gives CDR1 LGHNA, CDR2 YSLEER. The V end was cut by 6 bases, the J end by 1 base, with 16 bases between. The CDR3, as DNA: TGCGCCAGCAGTCGCAGCAGGTCCCCTTCCTACGAGCAGTACTTC. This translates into CASSRSRSPSYEQYF.

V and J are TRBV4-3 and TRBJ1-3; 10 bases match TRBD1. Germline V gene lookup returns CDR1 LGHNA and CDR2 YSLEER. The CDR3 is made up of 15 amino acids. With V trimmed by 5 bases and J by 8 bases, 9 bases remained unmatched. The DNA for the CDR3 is TGCGCCAGCAGCTTAGACAGGGGGCCGGCGGACACCATATATTTT. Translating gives CASSLDRGPADTIYF.

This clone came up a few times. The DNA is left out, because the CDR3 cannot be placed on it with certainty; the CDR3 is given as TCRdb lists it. CDR3 sequence: CASSSSWTGANTEAFF. The V gene is TRBV28, the J gene TRBJ1-1; the DNA was not used to check the table's D call, TRBD1. The CDR3 has 16 amino acids, counting both end residues. CDR1 and CDR2 (germline): MDHEN, SYDVKM.

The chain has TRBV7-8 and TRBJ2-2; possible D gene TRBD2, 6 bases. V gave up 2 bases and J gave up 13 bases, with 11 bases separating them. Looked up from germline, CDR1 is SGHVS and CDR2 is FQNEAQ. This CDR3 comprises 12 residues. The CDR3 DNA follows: TGTGCCAGCAGCTTATTGGGGGGAGGGCTGTTTTTT. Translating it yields CASSLLGGGLFF.

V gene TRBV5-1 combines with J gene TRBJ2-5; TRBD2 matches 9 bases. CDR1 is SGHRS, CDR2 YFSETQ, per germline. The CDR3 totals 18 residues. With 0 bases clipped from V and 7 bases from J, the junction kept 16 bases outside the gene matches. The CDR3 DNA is TGCGCCAGCAGCTTGGCGGCTAGCGGGGCCGCGGAGGGGGGGACCCAGTACTTC. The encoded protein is CASSLAASGAAEGGTQYF.

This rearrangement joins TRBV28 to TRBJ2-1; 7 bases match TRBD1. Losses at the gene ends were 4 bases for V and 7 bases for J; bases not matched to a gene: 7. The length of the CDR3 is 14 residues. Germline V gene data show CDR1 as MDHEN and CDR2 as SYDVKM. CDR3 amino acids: CASSSPDRPNEQFF. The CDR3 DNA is TGTGCCAGCAGTTCCCCGGACAGGCCTAATGAGCAGTTCTTC.

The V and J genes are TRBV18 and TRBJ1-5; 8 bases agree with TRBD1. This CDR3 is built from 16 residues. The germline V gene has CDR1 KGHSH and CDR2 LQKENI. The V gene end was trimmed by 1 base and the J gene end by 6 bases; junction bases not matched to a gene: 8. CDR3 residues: CASSPQSDRVGQPQHF. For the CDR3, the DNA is TGTGCCAGCTCACCACAATCGGACAGGGTTGGTCAGCCCCAGCATTTT.

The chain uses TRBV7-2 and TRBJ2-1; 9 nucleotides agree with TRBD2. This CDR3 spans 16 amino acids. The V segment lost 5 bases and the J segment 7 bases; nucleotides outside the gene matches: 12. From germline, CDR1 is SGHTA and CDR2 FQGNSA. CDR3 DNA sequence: TGTGCCAGCAGCGGAGCGGGGGGCATCTTTAGGAATGAGCAGTTCTTC. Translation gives CASSGAGGIFRNEQFF.

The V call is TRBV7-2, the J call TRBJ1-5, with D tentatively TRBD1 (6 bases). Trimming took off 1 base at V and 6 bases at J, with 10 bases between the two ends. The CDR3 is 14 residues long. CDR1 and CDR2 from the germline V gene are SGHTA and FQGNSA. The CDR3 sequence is CASSLDGGFQPQHF. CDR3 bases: TGTGCCAGCAGCTTAGACGGGGGCTTTCAGCCCCAGCATTTT.

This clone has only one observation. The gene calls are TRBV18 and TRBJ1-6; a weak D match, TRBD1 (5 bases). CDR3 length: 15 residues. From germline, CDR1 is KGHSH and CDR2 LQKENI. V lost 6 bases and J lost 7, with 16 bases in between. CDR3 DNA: TGTGCCAGCTCTCCTAACAGGATCCGAAATTCACCCCTCCACTTT. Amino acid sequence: CASSPNRIRNSPLHF.

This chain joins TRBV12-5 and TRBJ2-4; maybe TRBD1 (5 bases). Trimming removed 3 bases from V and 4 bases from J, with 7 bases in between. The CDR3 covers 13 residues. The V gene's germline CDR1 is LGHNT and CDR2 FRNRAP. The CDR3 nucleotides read TGTGCTAGTGGTTTAAGGGGTAAAAACATTCAGTACTTC. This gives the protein CASGLRGKNIQYF.

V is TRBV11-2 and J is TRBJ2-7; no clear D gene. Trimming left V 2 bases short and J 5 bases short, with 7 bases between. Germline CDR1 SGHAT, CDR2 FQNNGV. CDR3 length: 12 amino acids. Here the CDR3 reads CASSLPGNEQYF. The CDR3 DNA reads TGTGCCAGCAGCTTACCTGGGAACGAGCAGTACTTC.

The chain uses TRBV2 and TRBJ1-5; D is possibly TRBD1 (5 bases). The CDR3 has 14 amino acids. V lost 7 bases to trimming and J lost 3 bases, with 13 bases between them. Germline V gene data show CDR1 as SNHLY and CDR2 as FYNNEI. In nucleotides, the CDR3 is TGTGCCAGCAAGCGGGGGGATCTCAATCAGCCCCAGCATTTT. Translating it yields CASKRGDLNQPQHF.

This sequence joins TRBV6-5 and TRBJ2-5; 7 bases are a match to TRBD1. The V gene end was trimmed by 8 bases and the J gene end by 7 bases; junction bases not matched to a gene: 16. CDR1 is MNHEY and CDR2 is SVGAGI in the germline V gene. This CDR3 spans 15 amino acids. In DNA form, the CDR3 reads TGTGCCAGCTCCCTAGGGCTGCAGGGGGAAGGGACCCAGTACTTC. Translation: CASSLGLQGEGTQYF.

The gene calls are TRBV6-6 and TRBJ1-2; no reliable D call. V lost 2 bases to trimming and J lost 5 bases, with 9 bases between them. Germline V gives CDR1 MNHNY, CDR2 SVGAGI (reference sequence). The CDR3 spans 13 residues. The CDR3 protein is CASSYGQLYGYTF. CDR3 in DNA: TGTGCCAGCAGTTACGGGCAGCTATATGGCTACACCTTC.